One T cell receptor beta chain is described in this entry. The junction shows a germline mismatch at one end, possibly a read error. This entry belongs to a study of shared clonotypes between healthy human individuals. Germline V CDR1 and CDR2: SSHAT, FNYEAQ (reference sequence). The CDR3 runs 15 residues. Method: immunoSEQ multiplex PCR; TCRdb's copy keeps in-frame clones and lacks some. The data hold 1.4 million or so clones, with 97% to 99% observed a single time. Sequencing was done on a sample of naive CD4+ T cells sorted from blood. Subset here: CD45RA+ positively selected. This sequence originates from a man aged 30 to 45 in good health. The chain employs TRBV7-7 and TRBJ2-1, with D perhaps matching TRBD2 (6 bases). The CDR3 sequence: CASTQGTGRGDEQFF. The CDR3 bases are TGTGCTAGCACTCAAGGGACTGGGCGAGGGGATGAGCAGTTCTTC. Using reference TRBV7-7 and TRBJ2-1 for the parts outside the CDR3, the full variable domain is GAGVSQSPRYKVTKRGQDVTLRCDPISSHATLYWYQQALGQGPEFLTYFNYEAQPDKSGLPSDRFSAERPEGSISTLTIQRTEQRDSAMYRCASTQGTGRGDEQFFGPGTRLTVL.